The 15 T cell receptor beta chains in this list originate from one sample, sequenced in a study of blood T cells in healthy people across ages. The use of a sample-barcoded 5' primer and a J-beta primer mix characterized a second PCR of about 7 to 12 cycles. Using its own MiXCR run on the 5' RACE reads, TCRdb lists one record per CDR3 protein. The table shows about 570,000 distinct CDR3 sequences, with roughly 29% occurring only once. The sequenced sample consisted of blood. Receptors were obtained from a woman in her 70s in good health.

The gene calls are TRBV7-2 and TRBJ1-3; 7 positions match TRBD1. J lost 4 bases, V lost 3 bases, and 6 bases had no gene match. From germline, CDR1 is SGHTA and CDR2 FQGNSA. This CDR3 spans 15 amino acids. CDR3 amino acids: CASSFNRDSGNTIYF. The CDR3, as DNA: TGTGCCAGCAGCTTTAACCGGGACAGCGGAAACACCATATATTTT.

This clonotype appeared a few times. V and J are TRBV12-3 or TRBV12-4 and TRBJ1-1; TRBD1 is a possible D gene (5 bases). V was pared by 8 bases and J by 7 bases, with 14 bases between. The CDR3 runs to 12 residues. The CDR3: CASGLRGGEAFF. The DNA of the CDR3 is TGTGCCAGCGGCCTACGGGGGGGTGAAGCTTTCTTT.

In this sample, this clonotype turned up a few times. The genes are TRBV28 and TRBJ2-1; tentative D call: TRBD2 (5 bases). Germline values: CDR1 MDHEN, CDR2 SYDVKM. V lost 6 bases to trimming and J lost 4 bases, with 13 bases between them. This CDR3 has 14 amino acids. The CDR3 region has the DNA TGTGCCAGCAGCCCCGGAGGTGGTTACAATGAGCAGTTCTTC. Encoded protein: CASSPGGGYNEQFF.

The V gene is TRBV20-1, the J gene TRBJ1-6, with 7 bases fitting TRBD1. V trimming: 1 base; J trimming: 10 bases; junction bases outside the gene matches: 4. The CDR3 runs to 13 residues. The germline V gene encodes CDR1 DFQATT and CDR2 SNEGSKA (reference sequence). The CDR3, as DNA: TGCAGTGCTAGAGCGGGACAGTCGTCACCCCTCCACTTT. It encodes CSARAGQSSPLHF.

CDR3 nucleotide sequence: TGTGCCAGGGGGAGTCCTCCCTCGCCGGGACAGTCTTACAATGAGCAGTTCTTC. It is translated as CARGSPPSPGQSYNEQFF. The chain carries TRBV27 and TRBJ2-1, with 7 bases lining up with TRBD1. V lost 9 bases, J lost 4 bases, and 21 bases stayed unmatched. The CDR3 is 18 amino acids. Germline V gene lookup returns CDR1 MNHEY and CDR2 SMNVEV (reference sequence).

V usage is TRBV5-1 and J usage is TRBJ1-1, with D perhaps TRBD1 (6 bases). Trimming shortened V by 2 bases and J by 7 bases, and 12 bases separated the two germline ends. This CDR3 has 13 residues. CDR1 and CDR2 from the germline V gene are SGHRS and YFSETQ. The DNA of the CDR3 is TGCGCCAGCAGCTTAAACGGACAGCTTGAAGCTTTCTTT. Protein product: CASSLNGQLEAFF.

This clonotype came up a few times. The CDR3 is CASSGAVYYGYTF. In DNA form, the CDR3 reads TGTGCCAGCAGCGGGGCCGTTTACTATGGCTACACCTTC. The chain recombines TRBV2 with TRBJ1-2; a weak D match, TRBD1 (5 bases). V was clipped by 6 bases and J by 3 bases, with 11 bases between them. From germline, CDR1 is SNHLY and CDR2 FYNNEI. The length of the CDR3 is 13 residues.

Ten or more counts support this clonotype. The CDR3 here is CASSQDWGYEQYF. In nucleotides, the CDR3 is TGTGCCAGCAGCCAAGATTGGGGGTACGAGCAGTACTTC. J is TRBJ2-7 and V is TRBV14; D tentatively fits TRBD1 or TRBD2 (5 bases each). The ends were cut back, 0 bases at V and 4 bases at J, with 7 bases in the middle. The CDR3 contains 13 residues. Germline CDR1 reads SGHDN; CDR2 reads FVKESK.

The gene calls are TRBV20-1 and TRBJ2-1; a possible D gene is TRBD1 (5 bases). Trimming cost V 1 base and J 9 bases, with 10 bases left between them. Germline CDR1 and CDR2: DFQATT and SNEGSKA (reference sequence). This CDR3 is 12 amino acids long. The CDR3 spells CSARGSRAEQFF. The CDR3 nucleotides read TGCAGTGCTAGAGGATCCAGGGCTGAGCAGTTCTTC.

The rearrangement joins TRBV5-1 to TRBJ2-2; 8 positions agree with TRBD2. Trimming removed 0 bases from V and 0 bases from J; junction bases left unmatched: 4. There are 17 residues in the CDR3. Germline CDR1 is SGHRS and CDR2 is YFSETQ. The CDR3 loop is CASSLAGSGANTGELFF. The CDR3, as DNA: TGCGCCAGCAGCTTGGCAGGTAGCGGGGCGAACACCGGGGAGCTGTTTTTT.

This clonotype was found a few times. The J gene is TRBJ1-2, the V gene TRBV19, with D unresolved. Trimming removed 4 bases at V and 6 bases at J, with 12 bases between. The CDR3 consists of 13 residues. The germline gives CDR1 LNHDA, CDR2 SQIVND (reference sequence). The CDR3 sequence: CASSKAILDGYTF. DNA for the CDR3: TGTGCCAGTAGTAAGGCGATACTGGATGGCTACACCTTC.

The rearrangement joins TRBV20-1 to TRBJ2-7, with D perhaps matching TRBD1 (6 bases). The CDR3 loop spans 15 amino acids. Germline V gene data show CDR1 as DFQATT and CDR2 as SNEGSKA (reference sequence). The CDR3 nucleotides read TGCAATGCCCTGCCGAGGACAGATAATTCCTACGAGCAGTACTTC. As protein: CNALPRTDNSYEQYF.

V gene TRBV7-2 combines with J gene TRBJ2-2; D gene uncertain. V was trimmed by 1 base and J by 0 bases, leaving 9 bases between them. The CDR3 is 16 residues long. Germline CDR1 and CDR2: SGHTA and FQGNSA. The CDR3 spells CASSLVLTTNTGELFF. CDR3 nucleotides: TGTGCCAGCAGCTTAGTTCTAACCACGAACACCGGGGAGCTGTTTTTT.

This clonotype was recorded a few times. The chain uses TRBV10-3 and TRBJ2-3; D might be TRBD2 (7 bases). Trimming pared 8 bases from V and 5 bases from J, leaving 17 bases between. The CDR3 runs to 14 residues. Germline V CDR1 and CDR2: ENHRY, SYGVKD. In DNA, the CDR3 is TGTGCCATCGGAATGGGGGGGGGCCTAGATACGCAGTATTTT. This encodes CAIGMGGGLDTQYF.

This clonotype appeared a few times. The chain recombines TRBV6-6 with TRBJ2-5; D remains unclear. Germline assignment: CDR1 MNHNY and CDR2 SVGAGI (reference sequence). V lost 11 bases and J lost 5, with 12 bases in between. This CDR3 has 11 amino acids. The CDR3 loop reads CAGASSETQYF. As DNA, the CDR3 is TGTGCCGGCGCTAGTAGCGAGACCCAGTACTTC.